The clone carrying this T cell receptor beta chain appeared once. No antigen is known for it. The sample originates from a study of PD-1 blockade in classical Hodgkin lymphoma. Study context: Patients got intravenous nivolumab 3 mg/kg every 2 weeks.

Brentuximab vedotin exposure varied among the patients, all of whom had relapsed after autologous stem cell transplantation. Best responses were complete response, partial response or progressive disease. Libraries were prepared by immunoSEQ multiplex PCR; TCRdb keeps only in-frame clonotypes and omits some of them. The sample shows about 58,000 clones, 91% of them seen only once. Study results and limitations: The repertoire differences lack a defined cause, possibly disease activity or prior therapy.

Trimming took 6 bases from V and 1 from J; bases not matched to a gene: 15. This CDR3 region has 18 residues. Germline V CDR1 and CDR2: KGHSH, LQKENI. This chain uses TRBV18 with TRBJ1-1, with 9 bases matching TRBD1. The TCR comes from a human donor with classical Hodgkin lymphoma. The sequences come from peripheral blood mononuclear cells (PBMCs), collected before the second cycle of nivolumab. CDR3 sequence (DNA): TGTGCCAGCTCGGAATTGGGACAGGGAATCATTACGAACACTGAAGCTTTCTTT. It yields the protein CASSELGQGIITNTEAFF.